The clone carrying this TCR beta chain was counted a few times. Its cognate antigen is unknown. The junction shows a germline mismatch at one end, possibly a read error. The record originates from a study of T cell repertoires in cytomegalovirus infection. There are 18 residues in the CDR3. Germline V gene sequence: CDR1 SGHVS, CDR2 FQNEAQ. TCRdb reprocessed the reads with MiXCR, giving one entry per CDR3 protein. The sample records hundreds of thousands of distinct CDR3 sequences, approximately 42% being singletons. The starting material was cultured PBMCs, obtained from culture after CMV antigen stimulation. V gene TRBV7-8 combines with J gene TRBJ1-4; D is perhaps TRBD1 (5 bases). The TCR originated in a human donor in good health (CMV status not recorded). Some clones in this sample may be carry-over from other donors' samples. This chain's CDR3 is CASNLLRIKTEWNEKLFF. CDR3 DNA sequence: TGTGCCAGCAACTTACTGCGGATTAAGACAGAATGGAATGAAAAACTGTTTTTT.